This TCR beta chain was obtained from a study of T cells in Graves' hyperthyroidism and ophthalmopathy. TCR beta CDR3 sequences were amplified from RNA transcripts. The HTBI primer set was used in a first-round RT-PCR of the TCR CDR3. TCRdb passed the multiplex PCR reads through MiXCR, listing each CDR3 protein once. The sample contains 470,000 or so distinct CDR3 sequences, around 20% of which appear only once. Study observations and caveats: The majority of expanded thyroid clonotypes above 0.001 also appeared in blood.

Points on this clonotype: Its antigen remains unknown.

The CDR3 has 13 amino acids. CDR1 is MNHEY and CDR2 is SMNVEV in the germline V gene (reference sequence). Trimming removed 7 bases from V and 0 bases from J, with 9 bases in between. The TCR was taken from a man in his late teens or twenties with Graves' hyperthyroidism. Sample: blood. The V gene is TRBV27, the J gene TRBJ1-1; unclear D gene. CDR3 in amino acids: CASKEHLNTEAFF. Here the CDR3 DNA reads TGTGCCAGCAAGGAACACTTGAACACTGAAGCTTTCTTT.